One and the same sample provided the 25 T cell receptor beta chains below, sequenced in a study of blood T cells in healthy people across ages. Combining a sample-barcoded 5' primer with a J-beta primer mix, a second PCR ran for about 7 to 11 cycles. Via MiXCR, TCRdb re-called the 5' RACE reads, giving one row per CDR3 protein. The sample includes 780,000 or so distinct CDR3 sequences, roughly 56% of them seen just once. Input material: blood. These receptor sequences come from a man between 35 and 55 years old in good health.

The CDR3 bases are TGTGCCAGCAGACCCGGAGGGGAGACCCAGTACTTC. Translating it yields CASRPGGETQYF. The rearrangement uses TRBV6-2 or TRBV6-3 and TRBJ2-5; weak D call: TRBD2 (6 bases). The V gene's germline CDR1 is MNHEY and CDR2 SVGEGT. The CDR3 consists of 12 residues. Trimming left V 6 bases short and J 5 bases short, with 10 bases between.

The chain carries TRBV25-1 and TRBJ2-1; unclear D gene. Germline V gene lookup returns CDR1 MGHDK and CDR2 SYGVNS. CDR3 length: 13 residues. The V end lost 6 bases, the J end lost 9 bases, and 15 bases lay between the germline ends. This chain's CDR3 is CASRELLDGEQFF. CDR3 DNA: TGTGCCAGCAGAGAGCTATTAGACGGTGAGCAGTTCTTC.

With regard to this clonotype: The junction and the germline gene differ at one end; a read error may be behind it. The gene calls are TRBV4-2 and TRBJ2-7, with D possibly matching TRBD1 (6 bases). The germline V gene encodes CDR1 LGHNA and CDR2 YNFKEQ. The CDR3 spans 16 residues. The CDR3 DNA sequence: TGTGCCAGTAGCCAGGGGAACAGGGAAAGATCCTGCGAGCAGTACTTC. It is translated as CASSQGNRERSCEQYF.

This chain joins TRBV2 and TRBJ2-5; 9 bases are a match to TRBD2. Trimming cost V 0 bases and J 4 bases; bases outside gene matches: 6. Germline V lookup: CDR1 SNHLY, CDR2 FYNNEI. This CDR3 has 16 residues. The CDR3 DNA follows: TGTGCCAGCAGTGAAGCTGTTAGCGGGAGAAGAGAGACCCAGTACTTC. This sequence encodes CASSEAVSGRRETQYF.

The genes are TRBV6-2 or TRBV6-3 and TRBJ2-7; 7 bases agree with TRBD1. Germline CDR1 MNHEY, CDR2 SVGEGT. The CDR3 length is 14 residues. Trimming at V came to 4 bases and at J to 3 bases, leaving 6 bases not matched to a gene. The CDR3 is CASSWGQSYYEQYF. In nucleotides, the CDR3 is TGTGCCAGCAGTTGGGGACAGAGCTACTACGAGCAGTACTTC.

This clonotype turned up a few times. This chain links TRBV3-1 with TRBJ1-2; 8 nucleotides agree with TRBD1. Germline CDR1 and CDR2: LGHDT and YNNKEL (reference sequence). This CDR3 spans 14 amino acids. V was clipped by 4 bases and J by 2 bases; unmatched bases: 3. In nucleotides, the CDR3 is TGTGCCAGCAGCCTACGGACAGGGAACTATGGCTACACCTTC. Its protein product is CASSLRTGNYGYTF.

CDR3: CASSNWNTDTQYF. The CDR3 nucleotides read TGTGCCAGCAGTAACTGGAACACAGATACGCAGTATTTT. V usage is TRBV6-5 and J usage is TRBJ2-3; D remains unclear. This CDR3 has 13 residues. Trimming cost V 5 bases and J 2 bases, with 8 bases left between them. Germline CDR1 and CDR2: MNHEY and SVGAGI.

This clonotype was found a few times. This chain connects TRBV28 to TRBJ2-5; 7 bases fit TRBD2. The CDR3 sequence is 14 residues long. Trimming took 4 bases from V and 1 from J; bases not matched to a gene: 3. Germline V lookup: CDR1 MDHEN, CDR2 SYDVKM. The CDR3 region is CASSSGGFQETQYF. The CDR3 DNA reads TGTGCCAGCAGTTCGGGGGGTTTCCAAGAGACCCAGTACTTC.

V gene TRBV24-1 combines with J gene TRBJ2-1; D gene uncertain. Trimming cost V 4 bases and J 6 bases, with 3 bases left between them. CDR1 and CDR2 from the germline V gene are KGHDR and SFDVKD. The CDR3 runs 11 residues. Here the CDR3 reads CATSDSNEQFF. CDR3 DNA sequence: TGTGCCACCAGTGACTCCAATGAGCAGTTCTTC.

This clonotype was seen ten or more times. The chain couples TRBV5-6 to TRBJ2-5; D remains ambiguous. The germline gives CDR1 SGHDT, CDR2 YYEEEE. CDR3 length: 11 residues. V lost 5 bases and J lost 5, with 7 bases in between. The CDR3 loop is CASRTTETQYF. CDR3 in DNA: TGTGCCAGCAGAACAACGGAGACCCAGTACTTC.

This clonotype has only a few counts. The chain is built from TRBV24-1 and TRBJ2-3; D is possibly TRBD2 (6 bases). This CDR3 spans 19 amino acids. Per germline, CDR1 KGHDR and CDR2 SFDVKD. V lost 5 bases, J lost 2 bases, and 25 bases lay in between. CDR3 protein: CATSGATDQVLAPTDTQYF. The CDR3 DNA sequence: TGTGCCACCAGTGGGGCCACAGACCAAGTACTAGCCCCCACAGATACGCAGTATTTT.

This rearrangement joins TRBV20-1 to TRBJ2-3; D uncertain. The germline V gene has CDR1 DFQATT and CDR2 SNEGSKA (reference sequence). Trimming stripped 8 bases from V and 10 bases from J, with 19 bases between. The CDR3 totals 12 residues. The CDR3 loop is CSSADKKNAQYF. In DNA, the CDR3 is TGCAGTTCCGCCGATAAAAAGAACGCGCAGTATTTT.

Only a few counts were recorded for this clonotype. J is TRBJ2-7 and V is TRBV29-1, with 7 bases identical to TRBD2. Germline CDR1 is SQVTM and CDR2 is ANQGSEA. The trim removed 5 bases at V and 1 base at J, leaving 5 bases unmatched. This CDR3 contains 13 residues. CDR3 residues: CSVNGEGSYEQYF. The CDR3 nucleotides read TGCAGCGTTAATGGGGAGGGATCCTACGAGCAGTACTTC.

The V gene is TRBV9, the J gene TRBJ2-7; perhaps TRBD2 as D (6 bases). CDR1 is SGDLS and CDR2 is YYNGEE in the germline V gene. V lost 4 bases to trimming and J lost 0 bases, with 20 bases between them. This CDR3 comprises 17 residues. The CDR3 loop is CASSTQRRVAVSYEQYF. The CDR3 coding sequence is TGTGCCAGCAGCACCCAAAGGCGGGTAGCGGTCTCCTACGAGCAGTACTTC.

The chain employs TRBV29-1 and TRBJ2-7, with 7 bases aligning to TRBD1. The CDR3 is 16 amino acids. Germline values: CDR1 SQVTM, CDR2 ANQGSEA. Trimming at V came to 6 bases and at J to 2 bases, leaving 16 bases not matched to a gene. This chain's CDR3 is CSVRNITGDSTYEQYF. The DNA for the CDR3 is TGCAGCGTCCGAAACATTACCGGGGACAGCACCTACGAGCAGTACTTC.

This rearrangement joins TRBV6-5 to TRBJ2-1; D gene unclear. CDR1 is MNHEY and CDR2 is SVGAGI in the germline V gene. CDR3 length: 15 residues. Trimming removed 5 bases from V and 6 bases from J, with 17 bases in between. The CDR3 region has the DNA TGTGCCAGCAGTAATCGACGGACCGCTACCAATGAGCAGTTCTTC. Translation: CASSNRRTATNEQFF.

The CDR3 here is CSVAPGNQETQYF. Here the CDR3 DNA reads TGCAGCGTGGCCCCGGGGAACCAAGAGACCCAGTACTTC. The chain couples TRBV29-1 to TRBJ2-4; D may be TRBD2 (5 bases). The J call may be in error: the DNA end matches TRBJ2-5 better. This CDR3 has 13 residues. Germline V gene lookup returns CDR1 SQVTM and CDR2 ANQGSEA.

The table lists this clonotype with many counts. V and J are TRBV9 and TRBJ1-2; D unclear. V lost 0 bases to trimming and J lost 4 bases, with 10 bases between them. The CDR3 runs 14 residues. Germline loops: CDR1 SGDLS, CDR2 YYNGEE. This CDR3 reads CASSVGAASYGYTF. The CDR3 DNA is TGTGCCAGCAGCGTAGGGGCAGCAAGCTATGGCTACACCTTC.

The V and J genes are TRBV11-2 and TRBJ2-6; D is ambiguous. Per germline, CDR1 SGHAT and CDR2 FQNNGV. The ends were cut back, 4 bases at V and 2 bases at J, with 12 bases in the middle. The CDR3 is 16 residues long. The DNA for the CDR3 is TGTGCCAGCAGCTCCATTTGGGCGGCTGGGGCCAACGTCCTGACTTTC. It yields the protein CASSSIWAAGANVLTF. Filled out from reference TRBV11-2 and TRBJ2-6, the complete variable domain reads EAGVAQSPRYKIIEKRQSVAFWCNPISGHATLYWYQQILGQGPKLLIQFQNNGVVDDSQLPKDRFSAERLKGVDSTLKIQPAKLEDSAVYLCASSSIWAAGANVLTFGAGSRLTVL.

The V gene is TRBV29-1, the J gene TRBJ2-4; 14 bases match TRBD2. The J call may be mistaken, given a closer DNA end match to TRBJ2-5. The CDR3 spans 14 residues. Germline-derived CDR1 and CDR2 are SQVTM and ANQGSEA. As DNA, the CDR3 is TGCAGCGTCGCGGGACTAGCGGGAGAGGGGACCCAGTACTTC. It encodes CSVAGLAGEGTQYF.

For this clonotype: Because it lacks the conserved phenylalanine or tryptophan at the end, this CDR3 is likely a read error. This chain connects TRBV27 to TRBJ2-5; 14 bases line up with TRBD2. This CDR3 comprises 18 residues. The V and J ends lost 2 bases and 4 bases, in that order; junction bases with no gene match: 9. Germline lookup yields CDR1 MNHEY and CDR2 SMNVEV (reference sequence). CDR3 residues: CASSLGTSGGGKSETQYY. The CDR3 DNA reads TGTGCCAGCAGTTTAGGGACTAGCGGGGGTGGGAAATCAGAGACCCAGTACTAC.

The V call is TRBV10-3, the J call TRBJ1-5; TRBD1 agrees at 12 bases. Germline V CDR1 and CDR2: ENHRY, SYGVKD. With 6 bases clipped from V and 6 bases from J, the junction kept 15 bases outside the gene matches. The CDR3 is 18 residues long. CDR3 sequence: CAISGGTGGPRGGQPQHF. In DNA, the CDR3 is TGTGCCATCAGCGGCGGGACAGGGGGCCCCCGGGGCGGTCAGCCCCAGCATTTT.

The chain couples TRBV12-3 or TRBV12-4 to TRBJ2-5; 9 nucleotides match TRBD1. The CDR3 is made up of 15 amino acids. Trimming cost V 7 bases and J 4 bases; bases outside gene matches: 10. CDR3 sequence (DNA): TGTGCCAGCACCTCCGGGACAGGGCGGTCAGAGACCCAGTACTTC. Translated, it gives CASTSGTGRSETQYF.

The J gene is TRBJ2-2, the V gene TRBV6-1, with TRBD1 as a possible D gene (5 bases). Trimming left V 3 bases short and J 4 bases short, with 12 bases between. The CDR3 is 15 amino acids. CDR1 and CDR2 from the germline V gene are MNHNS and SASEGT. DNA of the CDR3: TGTGCCAGCAGTGACGATCTGCAGGGCACCGGGGAGCTGTTTTTT. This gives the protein CASSDDLQGTGELFF.

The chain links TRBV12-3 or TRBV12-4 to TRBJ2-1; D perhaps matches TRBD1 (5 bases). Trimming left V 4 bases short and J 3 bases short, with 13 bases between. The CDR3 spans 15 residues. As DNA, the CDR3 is TGTGCCAGCAGTTCCGGACAAGGGATCTACAATGAGCAGTTCTTC. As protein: CASSSGQGIYNEQFF.